The 29 T cell receptor beta chains given below trace back to one sample, sequenced in a study of long-term antiretroviral therapy in people with HIV (dated 2022 in TCRdb). Sequencing of the TRB variable region was done with the immunoSEQ hsTCRB v3.0 assay at survey level resolution. Entries here come from immuneACCESS through TCRdb and include only in-frame sequences with V and J called. Some clones fail to appear in such tables; in the studies checked, an unresolved V gene covers under half of the shortfall, and the cause of the remainder is unknown. This sample comprises fewer than 30,000 clones, roughly 80% of them detected only once. More than 9.5% of the sample belongs to the ten largest clones. The starting material was unsorted PBMCs, obtained 2.1 years after starting antiretroviral therapy. Receptors were obtained from a man aged 25 to 40 with HIV.

This clone was counted only a few times. The chain recombines TRBV28 with TRBJ2-2; 12 positions agree with TRBD2. The CDR3 is 16 residues long. Losses at the gene ends were 4 bases for V and 6 bases for J; bases not matched to a gene: 6. Germline CDR1 is MDHEN and CDR2 is SYDVKM. As DNA, the CDR3 is TGTGCCAGCAGTTCCTACGGACTAGCGGGACCCGGGGAGCTGTTTTTT. This translates into CASSSYGLAGPGELFF.

The chain carries TRBV4-2 and TRBJ2-3, with a possible D match to TRBD2 (5 bases). Germline V gene sequence: CDR1 LGHNA, CDR2 YNFKEQ. CDR3 length: 18 residues. V was clipped by 4 bases and J by 4 bases, with 24 bases between them. The DNA for the CDR3 is TGTGCCAGCAGCCCCTCGGCTCCGGGCTACGGAGGAGCAGATACGCAGTATTTT. Protein sequence: CASSPSAPGYGGADTQYF.

The CDR3 coding sequence is TGTGCCAGTAGAGCCGGCTCCTATAATTCACCCCTCCACTTT. As protein: CASRAGSYNSPLHF. The chain employs TRBV19 and TRBJ1-6; no clear D. Between the trimmed V and J ends, which lost 6 bases and 0 bases, there was a span of 6 bases. Germline V gene sequence: CDR1 LNHDA, CDR2 SQIVND (reference sequence). This CDR3 has 14 residues.

The chain links TRBV5-1 to TRBJ2-2; D possibly corresponds to TRBD2 (5 bases). Looked up from germline, CDR1 is SGHRS and CDR2 is YFSETQ. Trimming removed 0 bases from V and 0 bases from J, with 15 bases in between. CDR3 length equals 18 residues. The CDR3 nucleotides are TGCGCCAGCAGCTTGGATCTGGAGGCCCCTCCGAACACCGGGGAGCTGTTTTTT. Translation: CASSLDLEAPPNTGELFF. Based on the CDR3 plus reference TRBV5-1 and TRBJ2-2, the full variable domain is KAGVTQTPRYLIKTRGQQVTLSCSPISGHRSVSWYQQTPGQGLQFLFEYFSETQRNKGNFPGRFSGRQFSNSRSEMNVSTLELGDSALYLCASSLDLEAPPNTGELFFGEGSRLTVL.

V and J are TRBV28 and TRBJ1-5, with a tentative D call TRBD1 (5 bases). The V and J ends lost 2 bases and 0 bases respectively, with 5 bases between them. The V gene's germline CDR1 is MDHEN and CDR2 SYDVKM. There are 14 residues in the CDR3. CDR3 region: CASSLGGSNQPQHF. The CDR3 DNA reads TGTGCCAGCAGTTTAGGGGGTAGCAATCAGCCCCAGCATTTT.

The rearrangement links TRBV28 to TRBJ1-6; 9 positions match TRBD1. CDR3 size: 17 residues. The germline V gene encodes CDR1 MDHEN and CDR2 SYDVKM. J gave up 2 bases and V 3 bases, and 5 bases lay outside the gene matches. The CDR3 nucleotides read TGTGCCAGCAGTTTGTCACAGGGGGCAACCTATAATTCACCCCTCCACTTT. Its protein product is CASSLSQGATYNSPLHF.

This clone was counted only a few times. The chain carries TRBV27 and TRBJ2-7, with D possibly being TRBD1 or TRBD2 (5 bases each). Trimming took off 4 bases at V and 7 bases at J, with 29 bases between the two ends. The CDR3 is made up of 18 amino acids. Germline V gives CDR1 MNHEY, CDR2 SMNVEV (reference sequence). DNA for the CDR3: TGTGCCAGCAGTTCTTCTGGGACCGAGGGTCCCTGGAAGAGGGAGCAGTACTTC. This translates into CASSSSGTEGPWKREQYF.

This chain uses TRBV5-1 with TRBJ2-3; perhaps D is TRBD1 or TRBD2 (5 bases each). Germline loops: CDR1 SGHRS, CDR2 YFSETQ. V lost 2 bases to trimming and J lost 0 bases, with 10 bases between them. The CDR3 is made up of 15 amino acids. This CDR3 is CASSFWGMSTDTQYF. CDR3 DNA: TGCGCCAGCAGCTTCTGGGGGATGAGCACAGATACGCAGTATTTT. Variable domain in full (rest from reference TRBV5-1 and TRBJ2-3): KAGVTQTPRYLIKTRGQQVTLSCSPISGHRSVSWYQQTPGQGLQFLFEYFSETQRNKGNFPGRFSGRQFSNSRSEMNVSTLELGDSALYLCASSFWGMSTDTQYFGPGTRLTVL.

The CDR3 nucleotides read TGTGCCAGCAGCCACAGTACCAGGCAAGAGACCCAGTACTTC. Amino acid sequence: CASSHSTRQETQYF. The chain combines TRBV7-2 with TRBJ2-5; D uncertain. V gave up 5 bases and J gave up 2 bases, with 12 bases separating them. The germline gives CDR1 SGHTA, CDR2 FQGNSA. The CDR3 is 14 residues long.

In the case of this clone: Other DNA variants within this sample encode the same CDR3. The chain is built from TRBV10-3 and TRBJ1-1, with 8 bases that match TRBD1. The CDR3 totals 14 residues. Germline trimming cut 2 bases from V and 1 base from J; bases unmatched to any gene: 0. The germline gives CDR1 ENHRY, CDR2 SYGVKD. CDR3 in amino acids: CAISEGQGNTEAFF. The CDR3 nucleotides are TGTGCCATCAGTGAGGGACAGGGGAACACTGAAGCTTTCTTT.

The rearrangement uses TRBV2 and TRBJ2-4; TRBD2 might be the D (5 bases). CDR1 and CDR2 from the germline V gene are SNHLY and FYNNEI. The V gene lost 8 bases and the J gene lost 0 bases, with 11 bases spanning the gap. The CDR3 runs 14 residues. CDR3 in amino acids: CASGSRVAKNIQYF. The CDR3, as DNA: TGTGCCAGCGGCTCGCGGGTAGCCAAAAACATTCAGTACTTC.

The chain couples TRBV5-4 to TRBJ2-2, with TRBD2 identical over 15 bases. Germline CDR1 SGHNT, CDR2 YYREEE (reference sequence). Trimming cost V 4 bases and J 6 bases; bases outside gene matches: 7. This CDR3 is 17 amino acids long. The CDR3 loop is CASSKRTSGGAPGELFF. In nucleotides, the CDR3 is TGTGCCAGCAGCAAAAGGACTAGCGGGGGGGCCCCCGGGGAGCTGTTTTTT.

The J gene is TRBJ2-3, the V gene TRBV10-1; 9 bases align to TRBD1. The CDR3 is made up of 15 amino acids. CDR1 and CDR2 from the germline V gene are WNHNN and SYGVQD (reference sequence). J was trimmed by 4 bases and V by 6 bases; bases with no gene match: 8. The CDR3 sequence is CASSGQGWKADTQYF. For the CDR3, the DNA is TGCGCCAGCAGCGGACAGGGGTGGAAGGCAGATACGCAGTATTTT.

This clone was counted between two and nine times. V is TRBV5-4 and J is TRBJ2-5; D tentatively reads TRBD1 or TRBD2 (5 bases each). This CDR3 comprises 12 residues. V lost 4 bases to trimming and J lost 5 bases, with 9 bases between them. Germline V gives CDR1 SGHNT, CDR2 YYREEE (reference sequence). The CDR3 DNA sequence: TGTGCCAGCAGCCGGGGCGGGGAGACCCAGTACTTC. Its translation: CASSRGGETQYF. Filled out from reference TRBV5-4 and TRBJ2-5, the complete variable domain reads ETGVTQSPTHLIKTRGQQVTLRCSSQSGHNTVSWYQQALGQGPQFIFQYYREEENGRGNFPPRFSGLQFPNYSSELNVNALELDDSALYLCASSRGGETQYFGPGTRLLVL.

This chain uses TRBV9 with TRBJ2-7; 9 bases line up with TRBD2. The V gene's germline CDR1 is SGDLS and CDR2 YYNGEE. J was trimmed by 0 bases and V by 3 bases; bases with no gene match: 4. The length of the CDR3 is 15 residues. As DNA, the CDR3 is TGTGCCAGCAGCGGACTAGCGGATAGCTCCTACGAGCAGTACTTC. Amino acid sequence: CASSGLADSSYEQYF. Variable domain in full (rest from reference TRBV9 and TRBJ2-7): DSGVTQTPKHLITATGQRVTLRCSPRSGDLSVYWYQQSLDQGLQFLIQYYNGEERAKGNILERFSAQQFPDLHSELNLSSLELGDSALYFCASSGLADSSYEQYFGPGTRLTVT.

This clone occurred a few times. This chain joins TRBV7-2 and TRBJ1-5; TRBD1 matches at 7 bases. V trimming: 4 bases; J trimming: 1 base; junction bases outside the gene matches: 4. The germline V gene encodes CDR1 SGHTA and CDR2 FQGNSA. CDR3 length: 15 residues. This CDR3 is CASSSTGASNQPQHF. The CDR3 DNA reads TGTGCCAGCAGCTCCACAGGGGCCAGCAATCAGCCCCAGCATTTT.

The CDR3 loop reads CAWRGGSSYEQYF. The CDR3 nucleotides are TGTGCCTGGAGGGGTGGCAGCTCCTACGAGCAGTACTTC. V is TRBV30 and J is TRBJ2-7; no reliable D call. The V gene's germline CDR1 is GTSNPN and CDR2 SVGIG (reference sequence). The length of the CDR3 is 13 residues. V was trimmed by 3 bases and J by 0 bases, leaving 9 bases between them.

The chain couples TRBV4-2 to TRBJ2-5; TRBD2 matches at 8 bases. The CDR3 consists of 18 residues. Looked up from germline, CDR1 is LGHNA and CDR2 is YNFKEQ. Unmatched junction bases numbered 13, after V lost 1 base and J lost 3 bases. The CDR3 here is CASSQVISGVQNEETQYF. The CDR3 bases are TGTGCCAGCAGCCAAGTGATTAGCGGGGTACAAAATGAAGAGACCCAGTACTTC.

The chain recombines TRBV7-2 with TRBJ1-1; weak D call: TRBD1 (5 bases). CDR3 length equals 16 residues. Between the trimmed V and J ends, which lost 4 bases and 2 bases, there was a span of 17 bases. Looked up from germline, CDR1 is SGHTA and CDR2 is FQGNSA. The CDR3 region is CASSYRGGLENTEAFF. Here the CDR3 DNA reads TGTGCCAGCAGCTACCGCGGGGGACTCGAAAACACTGAAGCTTTCTTT. The complete variable domain, with remaining parts taken from reference TRBV7-2 and TRBJ1-1, reads GAGVSQSPSNKVTEKGKDVELRCDPISGHTALYWYRQSLGQGLEFLIYFQGNSAPDKSGLPSDRFSAERTGGSVSTLTIQRTQQEDSAVYLCASSYRGGLENTEAFFGQGTRLTVV.

The rearrangement uses TRBV28 and TRBJ1-3; D uncertain. The V end was cut by 5 bases, the J end by 4 bases, with 12 bases between. Germline V gene lookup returns CDR1 MDHEN and CDR2 SYDVKM. The CDR3 extends over 14 amino acids. The CDR3 DNA follows: TGTGCCAGCAGTCCTGAGGGTTACGGAAACACCATATATTTT. It yields the protein CASSPEGYGNTIYF.

The table lists this clone with a count of one. The chain couples TRBV11-3 to TRBJ2-3; possible D gene TRBD1, 6 bases. Trimming took off 7 bases at V and 3 bases at J, with 29 bases between the two ends. The germline gives CDR1 SGHNT, CDR2 YENEEA. The CDR3 is 19 amino acids. CDR3 nucleotides: TGTGCCAGCAACACCCTTACGTCTCGGGACACCTATAGAACAGATACGCAGTATTTT. The encoded protein is CASNTLTSRDTYRTDTQYF.

The sample holds a few counts of this clone. This chain links TRBV6-4 with TRBJ2-2; D is possibly TRBD2 (6 bases). Germline assignment: CDR1 MRHNA and CDR2 SNTAGT. Trimming cost V 8 bases and J 3 bases, with 10 bases left between them. The CDR3 contains 13 residues. CDR3 sequence: CASGLADTGELFF. As DNA, the CDR3 is TGTGCCAGCGGTTTAGCGGACACCGGGGAGCTGTTTTTT.

This clone was seen a handful of times. The rearrangement links TRBV19 to TRBJ2-2, with D hard to call. V dropped 1 base and J dropped 0 bases, with 6 bases sitting between them. This CDR3 is 15 amino acids long. Germline V gene lookup returns CDR1 LNHDA and CDR2 SQIVND (reference sequence). CDR3 region: CASSIGRTNTGELFF. As DNA, the CDR3 is TGTGCCAGTAGTATAGGACGTACGAACACCGGGGAGCTGTTTTTT.

This clone showed up just a few times. The rearrangement joins TRBV28 to TRBJ1-5; tentatively, D is TRBD1 (6 bases). Germline V gene sequence: CDR1 MDHEN, CDR2 SYDVKM. V gave up 5 bases and J gave up 6 bases, with 17 bases separating them. This CDR3 is 15 amino acids long. The CDR3, as DNA: TGTGCCAGCAGTGCACCGGGCGGGGGCCTTCAGCCCCAGCATTTT. Translation gives CASSAPGGGLQPQHF.

This clone has more than one count but fewer than ten. The chain is built from TRBV10-3 and TRBJ2-7; 10 bases line up with TRBD1. Looked up from germline, CDR1 is ENHRY and CDR2 is SYGVKD. The V and J ends lost 4 bases and 4 bases, in that order; junction bases with no gene match: 4. This CDR3 comprises 14 residues. The CDR3 DNA is TGTGCCATCAGTGGGGACAGGGGTGGTTACGAGCAGTACTTC. Translated, it gives CAISGDRGGYEQYF.

The chain carries TRBV6-1 and TRBJ2-1, with D hard to call. Germline-derived CDR1 and CDR2 are MNHNS and SASEGT. V shed 2 bases and J shed 8 bases, with 10 bases lying between them. The CDR3 covers 13 residues. The CDR3 DNA reads TGTGCCAGCAGTGAACGGAAATGGGATGAGCAGTTCTTC. Protein sequence: CASSERKWDEQFF.

This clone was seen once. V and J are TRBV7-2 and TRBJ1-1, with D unresolved. Germline CDR1 is SGHTA and CDR2 is FQGNSA. V lost 3 bases and J lost 1, with 6 bases in between. This CDR3 has 13 residues. In nucleotides, the CDR3 is TGTGCCAGCAGCTTGGGCAGGAACACTGAAGCTTTCTTT. Its translation is CASSLGRNTEAFF. The variable domain in full, completed from reference TRBV7-2 and TRBJ1-1, reads GAGVSQSPSNKVTEKGKDVELRCDPISGHTALYWYRQSLGQGLEFLIYFQGNSAPDKSGLPSDRFSAERTGGSVSTLTIQRTQQEDSAVYLCASSLGRNTEAFFGQGTRLTVV.

V gene TRBV7-9 combines with J gene TRBJ1-4; 7 bases are shared with TRBD1. The CDR3 consists of 17 residues. The V and J ends lost 5 bases and 4 bases, in that order; junction bases with no gene match: 13. Germline assignment: CDR1 SEHNR and CDR2 FQNEAQ (reference sequence). The CDR3 coding sequence is TGTGCCAGCAGCCCACAGGACGACAGGGAATATAATGAAAAACTGTTTTTT. This translates into CASSPQDDREYNEKLFF.

CDR3 sequence: CSIRPGQNTDTQYF. CDR3 nucleotides: TGCAGCATCCGCCCGGGACAGAACACAGATACGCAGTATTTT. The chain is built from TRBV29-1 and TRBJ2-3, with 7 bases identical to TRBD1. This CDR3 spans 14 amino acids. After removal of 8 bases from V and 2 bases from J, the junction contained 10 bases not matched to a gene. The germline V gene encodes CDR1 SQVTM and CDR2 ANQGSEA.